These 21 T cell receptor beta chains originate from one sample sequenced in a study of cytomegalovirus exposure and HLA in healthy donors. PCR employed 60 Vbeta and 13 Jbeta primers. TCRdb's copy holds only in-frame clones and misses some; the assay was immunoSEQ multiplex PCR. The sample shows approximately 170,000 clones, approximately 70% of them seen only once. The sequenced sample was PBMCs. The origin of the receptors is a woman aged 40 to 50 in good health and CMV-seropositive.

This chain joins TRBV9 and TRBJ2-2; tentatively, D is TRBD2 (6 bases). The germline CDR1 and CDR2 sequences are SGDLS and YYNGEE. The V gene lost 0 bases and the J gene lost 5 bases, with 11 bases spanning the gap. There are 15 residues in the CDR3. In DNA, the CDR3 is TGTGCCAGCAGCGTAGAGGTGGGGAGGACCGGGGAGCTGTTTTTT. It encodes CASSVEVGRTGELFF.

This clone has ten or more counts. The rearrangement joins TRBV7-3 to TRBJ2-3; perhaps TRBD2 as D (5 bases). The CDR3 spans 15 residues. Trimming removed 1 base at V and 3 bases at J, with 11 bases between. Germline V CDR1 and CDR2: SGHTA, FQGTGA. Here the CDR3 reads CASSLSGFTTDTQYF. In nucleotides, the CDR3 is TGTGCCAGCAGCTTAAGCGGGTTTACTACAGATACGCAGTATTTT.

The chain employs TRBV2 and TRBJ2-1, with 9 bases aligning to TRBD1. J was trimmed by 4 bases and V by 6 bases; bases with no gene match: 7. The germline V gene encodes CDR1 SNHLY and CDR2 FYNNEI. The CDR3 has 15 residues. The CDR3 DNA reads TGTGCCAGCAGCCTCCCCGGGACAGGGTACAATGAGCAGTTCTTC. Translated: CASSLPGTGYNEQFF.

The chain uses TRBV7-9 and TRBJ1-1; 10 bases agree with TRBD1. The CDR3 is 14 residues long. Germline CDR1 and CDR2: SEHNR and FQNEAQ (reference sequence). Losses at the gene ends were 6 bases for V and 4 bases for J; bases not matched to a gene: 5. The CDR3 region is CASSRQGAPTEAFF. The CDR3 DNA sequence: TGTGCCAGCAGTCGACAGGGGGCGCCCACTGAAGCTTTCTTT.

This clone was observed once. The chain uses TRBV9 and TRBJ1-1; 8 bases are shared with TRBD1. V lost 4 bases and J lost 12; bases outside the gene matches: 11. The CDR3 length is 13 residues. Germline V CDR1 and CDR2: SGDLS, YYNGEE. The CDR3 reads CASSQIGQGASFF. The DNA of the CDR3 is TGTGCCAGCAGCCAAATAGGACAGGGTGCATCTTTCTTT.

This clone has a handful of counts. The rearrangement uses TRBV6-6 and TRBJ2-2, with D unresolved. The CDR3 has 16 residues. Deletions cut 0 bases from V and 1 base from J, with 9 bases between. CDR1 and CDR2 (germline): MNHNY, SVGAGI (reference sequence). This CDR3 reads CASSYSVRGNTGELFF. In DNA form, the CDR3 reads TGTGCCAGCAGTTACTCTGTTAGAGGGAACACCGGGGAGCTGTTTTTT.

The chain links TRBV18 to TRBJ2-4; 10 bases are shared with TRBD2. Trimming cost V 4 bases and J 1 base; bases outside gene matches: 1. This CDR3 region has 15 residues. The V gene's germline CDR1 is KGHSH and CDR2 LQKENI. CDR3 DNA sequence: TGTGCCAGCTCACAGCGGGAGGGCGCCAAAAACATTCAGTACTTC. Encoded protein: CASSQREGAKNIQYF.

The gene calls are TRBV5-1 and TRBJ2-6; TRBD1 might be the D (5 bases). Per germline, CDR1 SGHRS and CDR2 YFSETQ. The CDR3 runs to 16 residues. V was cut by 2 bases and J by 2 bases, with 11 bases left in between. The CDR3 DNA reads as TGCGCCAGCAGCTTTCTGACAGTTACTGGGGCCAACGTCCTGACTTTC. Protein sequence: CASSFLTVTGANVLTF.

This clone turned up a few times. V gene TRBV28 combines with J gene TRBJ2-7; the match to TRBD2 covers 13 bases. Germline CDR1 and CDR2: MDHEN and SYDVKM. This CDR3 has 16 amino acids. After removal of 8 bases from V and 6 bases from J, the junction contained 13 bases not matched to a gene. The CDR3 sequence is CASSGRMGLAGFEQYF. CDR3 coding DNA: TGTGCCAGCTCAGGCCGGATGGGACTAGCGGGATTCGAGCAGTACTTC.

The CDR3 loop reads CASSGSGGAENTQYF. In nucleotides, the CDR3 is TGTGCCAGCAGTGGGAGCGGGGGGGCCGAAAATACGCAGTATTTT. V usage is TRBV27 and J usage is TRBJ2-3, with 10 positions matching TRBD2. Looked up from germline, CDR1 is MNHEY and CDR2 is SMNVEV (reference sequence). The CDR3 extends over 15 amino acids. The ends lost 5 bases at V and 7 bases at J; junction bases unmatched: 9.

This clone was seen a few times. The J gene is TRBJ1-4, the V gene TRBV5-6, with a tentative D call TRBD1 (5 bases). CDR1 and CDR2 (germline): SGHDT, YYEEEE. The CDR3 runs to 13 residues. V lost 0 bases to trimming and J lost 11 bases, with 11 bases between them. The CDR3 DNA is TGTGCCAGCAGCTTGGCCGGAGACAGTAAACTGTTTTTT. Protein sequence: CASSLAGDSKLFF.

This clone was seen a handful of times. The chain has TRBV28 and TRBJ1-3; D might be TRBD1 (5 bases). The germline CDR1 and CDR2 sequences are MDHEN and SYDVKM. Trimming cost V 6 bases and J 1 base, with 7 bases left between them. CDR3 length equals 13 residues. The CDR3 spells CASSAGSGNTIYF. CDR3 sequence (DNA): TGTGCCAGCAGCGCAGGGTCTGGAAACACCATATATTTT. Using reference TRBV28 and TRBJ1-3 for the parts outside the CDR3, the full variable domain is DVKVTQSSRYLVKRTGEKVFLECVQDMDHENMFWYRQDPGLGLRLIYFSYDVKMKEKGDIPEGYSVSREKKERFSLILESASTNQTSMYLCASSAGSGNTIYFGEGSWLTVV.

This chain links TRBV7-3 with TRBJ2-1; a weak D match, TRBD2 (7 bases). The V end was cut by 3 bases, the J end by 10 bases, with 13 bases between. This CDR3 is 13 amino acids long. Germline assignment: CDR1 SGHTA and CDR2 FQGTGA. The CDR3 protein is CASSFAGAREQFF. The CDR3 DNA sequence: TGTGCCAGCAGCTTTGCGGGGGCACGGGAGCAGTTCTTC.

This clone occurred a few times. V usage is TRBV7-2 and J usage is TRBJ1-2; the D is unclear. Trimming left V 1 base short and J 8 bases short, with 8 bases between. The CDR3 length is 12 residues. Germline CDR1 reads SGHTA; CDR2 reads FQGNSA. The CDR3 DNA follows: TGTGCCAGCAGCTTAGGTGTGGAGGGCTACACCTTC. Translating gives CASSLGVEGYTF. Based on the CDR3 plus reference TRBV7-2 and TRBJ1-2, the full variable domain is GAGVSQSPSNKVTEKGKDVELRCDPISGHTALYWYRQSLGQGLEFLIYFQGNSAPDKSGLPSDRFSAERTGGSVSTLTIQRTQQEDSAVYLCASSLGVEGYTFGSGTRLTVV.

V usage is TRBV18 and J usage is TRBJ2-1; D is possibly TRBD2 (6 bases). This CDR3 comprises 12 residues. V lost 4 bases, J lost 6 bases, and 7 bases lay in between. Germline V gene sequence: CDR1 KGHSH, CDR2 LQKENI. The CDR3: CASSREVNEQFF. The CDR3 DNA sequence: TGTGCCAGCTCACGGGAGGTCAATGAGCAGTTCTTC.

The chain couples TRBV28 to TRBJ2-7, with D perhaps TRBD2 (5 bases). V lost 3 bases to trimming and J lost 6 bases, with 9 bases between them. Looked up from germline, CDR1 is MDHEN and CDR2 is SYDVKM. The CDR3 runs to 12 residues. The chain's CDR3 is CASSFPEGEQYF. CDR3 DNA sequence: TGTGCCAGCAGTTTCCCAGAGGGCGAGCAGTACTTC.

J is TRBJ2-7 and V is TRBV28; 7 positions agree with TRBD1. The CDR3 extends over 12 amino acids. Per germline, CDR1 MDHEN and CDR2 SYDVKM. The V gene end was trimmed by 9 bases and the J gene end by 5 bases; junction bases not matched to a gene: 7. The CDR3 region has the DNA TGTGCCAGTCAGGGGACAGCTGACGAGCAGTACTTC. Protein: CASQGTADEQYF.

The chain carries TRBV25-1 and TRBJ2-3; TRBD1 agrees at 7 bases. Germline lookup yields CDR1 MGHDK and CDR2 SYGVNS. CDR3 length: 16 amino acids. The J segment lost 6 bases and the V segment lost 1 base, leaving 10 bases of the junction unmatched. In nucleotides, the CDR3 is TGTGCCAGCAGTGAATTGGAACAGGGGCTTATGGATACGCAGTATTTT. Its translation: CASSELEQGLMDTQYF. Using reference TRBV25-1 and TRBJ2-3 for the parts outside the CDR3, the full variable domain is EADIYQTPRYLVIGTGKKITLECSQTMGHDKMYWYQQDPGMELHLIHYSYGVNSTEKGDLSSESTVSRIRTEHFPLTLESARPSHTSQYLCASSELEQGLMDTQYFGPGTRLTVL.

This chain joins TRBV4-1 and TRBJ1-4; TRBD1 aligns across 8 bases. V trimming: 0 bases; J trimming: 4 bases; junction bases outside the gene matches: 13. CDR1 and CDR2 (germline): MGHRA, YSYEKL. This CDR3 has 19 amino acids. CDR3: CASSQDWSQGADINEKLFF. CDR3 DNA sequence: TGCGCCAGCAGCCAAGATTGGTCCCAGGGGGCGGATATTAATGAAAAACTGTTTTTT.

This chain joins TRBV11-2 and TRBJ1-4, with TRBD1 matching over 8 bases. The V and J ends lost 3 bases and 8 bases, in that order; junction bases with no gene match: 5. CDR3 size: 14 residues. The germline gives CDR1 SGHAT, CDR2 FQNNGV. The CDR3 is CASSFDRGQEKLFF. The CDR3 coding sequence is TGTGCCAGCAGCTTTGACAGGGGACAGGAAAAACTGTTTTTT.

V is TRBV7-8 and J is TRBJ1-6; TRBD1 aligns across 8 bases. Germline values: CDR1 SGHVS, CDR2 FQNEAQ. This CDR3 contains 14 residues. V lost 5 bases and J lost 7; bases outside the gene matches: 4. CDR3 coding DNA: TGTGCCAGCAGCCCGGACAGGGTAAATTCACCCCTCCACTTT. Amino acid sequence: CASSPDRVNSPLHF.